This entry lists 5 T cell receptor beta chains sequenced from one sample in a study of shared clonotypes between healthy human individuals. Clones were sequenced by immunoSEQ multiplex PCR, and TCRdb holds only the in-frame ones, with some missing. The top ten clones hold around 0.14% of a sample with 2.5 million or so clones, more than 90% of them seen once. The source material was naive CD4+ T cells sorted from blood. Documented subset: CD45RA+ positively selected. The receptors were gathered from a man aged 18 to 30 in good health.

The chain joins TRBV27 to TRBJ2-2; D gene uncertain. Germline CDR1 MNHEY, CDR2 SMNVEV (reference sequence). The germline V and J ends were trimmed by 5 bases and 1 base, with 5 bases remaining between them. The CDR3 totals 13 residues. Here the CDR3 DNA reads TGTGCCAGCAGTAAGTGGAACACCGGGGAGCTGTTTTTT. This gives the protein CASSKWNTGELFF.

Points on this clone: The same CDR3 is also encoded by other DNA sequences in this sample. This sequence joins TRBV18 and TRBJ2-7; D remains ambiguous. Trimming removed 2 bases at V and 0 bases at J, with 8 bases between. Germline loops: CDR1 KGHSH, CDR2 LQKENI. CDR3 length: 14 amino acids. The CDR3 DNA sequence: TGTGCCAGCTCACCAGGTACCAGCTCCTACGAGCAGTACTTC. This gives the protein CASSPGTSSYEQYF.

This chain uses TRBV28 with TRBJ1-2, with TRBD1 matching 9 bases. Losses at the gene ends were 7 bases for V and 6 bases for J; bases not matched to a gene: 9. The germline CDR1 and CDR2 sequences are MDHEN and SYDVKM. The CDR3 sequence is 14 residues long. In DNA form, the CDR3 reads TGTGCCAGCAAAACCGGGACAGGGCGAAATGGCTACACCTTC. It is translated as CASKTGTGRNGYTF.

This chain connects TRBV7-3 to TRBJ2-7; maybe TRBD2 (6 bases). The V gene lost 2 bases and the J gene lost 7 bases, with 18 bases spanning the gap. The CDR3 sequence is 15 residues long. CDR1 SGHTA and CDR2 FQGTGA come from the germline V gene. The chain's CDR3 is CASSLGAGAAGEQYF. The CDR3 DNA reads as TGTGCCAGCAGCTTAGGGGCCGGGGCCGCGGGGGAGCAGTACTTC.

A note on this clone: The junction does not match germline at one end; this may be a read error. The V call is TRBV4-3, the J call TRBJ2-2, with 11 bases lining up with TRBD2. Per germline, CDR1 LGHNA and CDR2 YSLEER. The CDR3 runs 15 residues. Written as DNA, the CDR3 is TGCGCCAGCAGCACTAGCGGGAGAGACACCGAGGAGCTGTTTTTT. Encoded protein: CASSTSGRDTEELFF.